The present T cell receptor beta chain was sequenced within a study of T cells in Graves' hyperthyroidism and ophthalmopathy. Study-wide results and caveats: In simple terms, a model built on 13 V-J features told ophthalmopathy apart from stable hyperthyroidism.

The study based diagnoses on clinical symptoms, serum thyroxine and TRAb, thyroid ultrasound and orbital computed tomography. This clonotype was detected ten times or more. Antigen: not known. TCR beta CDR3 regions were amplified from RNA transcripts. First-round RT-PCR of the TCR CDR3 relied on the HTBI primer set. TCRdb recomputed calls from the multiplex PCR reads with MiXCR, one row per CDR3 protein. The data contain approximately 530,000 distinct CDR3 sequences, 15% to 20% of them seen just once; the ten biggest clones take up 47%. The CDR3 contains 20 residues. CDR1 DFQATT and CDR2 SNEGSKA come from the germline V gene (reference sequence). With 3 bases clipped from V and 6 bases from J, the junction kept 21 bases outside the gene matches.

The TCR sequence derives from a man aged 35 to 55 with Graves' ophthalmopathy. The sequencing input was blood. The V and J genes are TRBV20-1 and TRBJ2-3; 13 nucleotides agree with TRBD2. CDR3 amino acids: CSASPTPGTSGVGRGDTQYF. The CDR3 DNA follows: TGCAGTGCTAGCCCAACTCCCGGGACTAGCGGGGTGGGGAGAGGGGATACGCAGTATTTT.